The rows below give T cell receptor beta chains drawn from one sample of a study of PD-L1 blockade in urothelial cancer. Method: immunoSEQ multiplex PCR; TCRdb's copy keeps in-frame clones and lacks some. Seen here are about 80,000 clones, roughly 87% observed once, and the top ten hold roughly 6.1%. This specimen was PBMCs, taken around atezolizumab (anti-PD-L1) treatment. The receptors stem from a woman in her 70s with urothelial cancer. The conserved cysteine and the conserved F or W are not part of the CDR3 here.

V gene,CDR3 protein
TRBV25-1,ASSKDGTGPYNEQF
TRBV2,ASRGGSYEQY
TRBV19,ASSIEGQTNQPQH
TRBV7-9,ASSLFDSLLGYNEQF
TRBV7-9,ATPKDRQGLAYGYT
TRBV19,ASSTLLSGGVQPQH
TRBV2,ASSEGGTNSYNEQF
TRBV5-1,ASSLNPVIGNTIY
TRBV15,ATSKSGGATDTQY
TRBV6-1,ASSVAGAGQETQY
TRBV2,ASSRTTHSSTDTQY
TRBV5-1,ASRGGGNTQETQY
TRBV11-2,ASSKGAGGQY
TRBV29-1,SVGSIGQPQH
TRBV6-5,ASSSPGQGDYT
TRBV19,ASKRTSGGNEQF
TRBV9,ASSAFSYNEQF
TRBV29-1,SVEDLWRLGTKNYGYT
TRBV5-5,ASSFWQRETQY
TRBV11-2,ASSSWDRGFHEQY
TRBV7-8,ASSLPGTGGNT
TRBV5-5,ASSSPGQGRETQY
TRBV19,ASSIRGSPYEQY
TRBV19,ATSPRRQGGYSNQPQH
TRBV7-9,ASSFIIQDRDGYT
TRBV15,ATSSLRTSGTDTQY
TRBV4-2,ASSQESLLAGGGETQY
TRBV4-2,ASSQPQGADYGYT